This TCR beta chain originates from a study of TIL therapy for anti-PD-1-resistant metastatic lung cancer. This was the immunoSEQ v3 assay. The method was immunoSEQ multiplex PCR; TCRdb's version includes in-frame clones alone and lacks a portion of them. The sample consists of roughly 10,000 clones, 50% to 65% of them appearing once. Regarding time point: pre-treatment sample, taken before nivolumab and TIL therapy. The tumor samples were excised metastases, mostly pleural nodules or supraclavicular lymph nodes. V was trimmed by 0 bases and J by 7 bases, leaving 13 bases between them. Germline loops: CDR1 SGHRS, CDR2 YFSETQ. CDR3 size: 14 residues.

The chain has TRBV5-1 and TRBJ2-5, with D perhaps matching TRBD2 (5 bases). This sequence was found in a person between 25 and 79 years old with non-small cell lung cancer. This material consisted of tumor tissue, taken at baseline. This CDR3 reads CASSLDLGVGTQYF. DNA for the CDR3: TGCGCCAGCAGCTTGGATCTCGGGGTGGGGACCCAGTACTTC.